The 21 T cell receptor beta chains in this list originate from one sample, sequenced in a study of siplizumab effects on memory and regulatory T cells. The table came from immunoSEQ multiplex PCR; TCRdb's copy has only in-frame clones and leaves some out. This table has some 99,000 clones, about 90% appearing once. The sequencing sample was made of Tregs sorted from blood. The receptors here all came from a human donor in good health.

V is TRBV5-1 and J is TRBJ2-1, with 7 bases matching TRBD2. Trimming at V came to 0 bases and at J to 2 bases, leaving 5 bases not matched to a gene. Looked up from germline, CDR1 is SGHRS and CDR2 is YFSETQ. The CDR3 covers 16 residues. As DNA, the CDR3 is TGCGCCAGCAGCTTGGCGGCTAGCGGAACCTACAATGAGCAGTTCTTC. It specifies CASSLAASGTYNEQFF.

The rearrangement uses TRBV9 and TRBJ1-6; no definite D call. This CDR3 comprises 15 residues. V lost 1 base, J lost 7 bases, and 12 bases lay in between. Germline CDR1 is SGDLS and CDR2 is YYNGEE. The CDR3 is CASSVFFSRNSPLHF. The DNA of the CDR3 is TGTGCCAGCAGCGTATTTTTCTCGAGGAATTCACCCCTCCACTTT.

This rearrangement joins TRBV12-5 to TRBJ1-5; no clear D. Germline CDR1 reads LGHNT; CDR2 reads FRNRAP. The V and J ends lost 2 bases and 4 bases respectively, with 9 bases between them. The CDR3 contains 14 residues. The CDR3 sequence: CASGLYARNQPQHF. The CDR3 coding sequence is TGTGCTAGTGGTTTGTACGCACGTAATCAGCCCCAGCATTTT.

The genes are TRBV5-1 and TRBJ2-7; possible D gene TRBD1, 5 bases. The V and J ends lost 0 bases and 6 bases respectively, with 16 bases between them. The CDR3 covers 15 residues. Germline CDR1 reads SGHRS; CDR2 reads YFSETQ. DNA for the CDR3: TGCGCCAGCAGCTTGGAATCCGCAGGGTCGGGCGAGCAGTACTTC. This codes for CASSLESAGSGEQYF.

The chain uses TRBV6-5 and TRBJ1-2; weak D call: TRBD1 (5 bases). Deletions cut 5 bases from V and 2 bases from J, with 12 bases between. The CDR3 contains 14 residues. Germline assignment: CDR1 MNHEY and CDR2 SVGAGI. CDR3 sequence reads: CASSRGKPNYGYTF. The CDR3 bases are TGTGCCAGCAGTCGGGGGAAACCGAACTATGGCTACACCTTC.

The gene calls are TRBV27 and TRBJ2-3, with a possible D match to TRBD2 (5 bases). V lost 5 bases and J lost 5, with 17 bases in between. This CDR3 spans 15 amino acids. Germline loops: CDR1 MNHEY, CDR2 SMNVEV (reference sequence). The CDR3 reads CASSPPGSAGDTQYF. The CDR3 nucleotides read TGTGCCAGCAGTCCTCCGGGGTCTGCGGGAGATACGCAGTATTTT.

This chain joins TRBV29-1 and TRBJ1-5; 7 bases match TRBD1. CDR1 is SQVTM, CDR2 ANQGSEA, per germline. The CDR3 is 16 amino acids. V trimming: 4 bases; J trimming: 7 bases; junction bases outside the gene matches: 16. The CDR3 DNA reads TGCAGCGTTGCCTTTTCCCACGGGACAGTCAGACAGCCCCAGCATTTT. This gives the protein CSVAFSHGTVRQPQHF.

The rearrangement uses TRBV6-6 and TRBJ2-6, with D unclear. The germline V and J ends were trimmed by 5 bases and 0 bases, with 8 bases remaining between them. The CDR3 runs 15 residues. The V gene's germline CDR1 is MNHNY and CDR2 SVGAGI (reference sequence). The CDR3 nucleotides read TGTGCCAGCAGTCCTCAGTACTCTGGGGCCAACGTCCTGACTTTC. Amino acids: CASSPQYSGANVLTF.

In its sample, this clone was seen a few times. The genes are TRBV11-3 and TRBJ2-1; 7 bases map to TRBD2. The junction had 15 bases not matched to a gene; V was cut back by 6 bases and J by 4 bases. CDR1 is SGHNT, CDR2 YENEEA, per germline. CDR3 length: 17 amino acids. The CDR3 region is CASSLTRGGSGYNEQFF. CDR3 bases: TGTGCCAGCAGTTTGACTAGGGGCGGGAGTGGTTACAATGAGCAGTTCTTC.

The V call is TRBV15, the J call TRBJ2-6, with unresolved D. Germline CDR1 reads LNHNV; CDR2 reads YYDKDF (reference sequence). The CDR3 runs 16 residues. V lost 1 base and J 0 bases, leaving 7 bases between the germline ends. CDR3 in amino acids: CATSRVRISGANVLTF. CDR3 DNA: TGTGCCACCAGCAGAGTACGGATCTCTGGGGCCAACGTCCTGACTTTC. The variable domain in full, completed from reference TRBV15 and TRBJ2-6, reads DAMVIQNPRYQVTQFGKPVTLSCSQTLNHNVMYWYQQKSSQAPKLLFHYYDKDFNNEADTPDNFQSRRPNTSFCFLDIRSPGLGDTAMYLCATSRVRISGANVLTFGAGSRLTVL.

The CDR3 bases are TGTGCCAGCAGCGGAGGCCAGGGAACCTACAATGAGCAGTTCTTC. Protein: CASSGGQGTYNEQFF. J is TRBJ2-1 and V is TRBV7-9, with D perhaps given as TRBD1 or TRBD2 (5 bases each). The germline V gene has CDR1 SEHNR and CDR2 FQNEAQ (reference sequence). Trimming took 5 bases from V and 2 from J, leaving 13 bases between them. The CDR3 loop spans 15 amino acids.

The V and J genes are TRBV2 and TRBJ2-5; D possibly corresponds to TRBD1 (6 bases). CDR1 SNHLY and CDR2 FYNNEI come from the germline V gene. V lost 0 bases and J 5 bases, leaving 16 bases between the germline ends. The CDR3 is 16 residues long. In nucleotides, the CDR3 is TGTGCCAGCAGTGAAGCTCGAGGGGGTCTGCGGGAGACCCAGTACTTC. The encoded protein is CASSEARGGLRETQYF.

J is TRBJ1-1 and V is TRBV11-2; 9 nucleotides align to TRBD1. Germline V lookup: CDR1 SGHAT, CDR2 FQNNGV. CDR3 size: 15 residues. V lost 5 bases to trimming and J lost 5 bases; unmatched junction nucleotides: 9. Here the CDR3 reads CASSARDRAPTEAFF. CDR3 nucleotides: TGTGCCAGCAGCGCACGGGACAGGGCCCCTACTGAAGCTTTCTTT.

J is TRBJ2-2 and V is TRBV5-1; D is undetermined. With 4 bases removed from V and 3 bases from J, the gap between germline ends came to 7 bases. The germline gives CDR1 SGHRS, CDR2 YFSETQ. There are 13 residues in the CDR3. The CDR3 bases are TGCGCCAGCAGCCCGGCAGACACCGGGGAGCTGTTTTTT. Translated: CASSPADTGELFF.

This clone was observed a handful of times. V gene TRBV11-2 combines with J gene TRBJ2-2; D is unclear. CDR3 length: 14 residues. V was pared by 5 bases and J by 2 bases, with 9 bases between. Germline CDR1 and CDR2: SGHAT and FQNNGV. Here the CDR3 reads CASSLSDNTGELFF. CDR3 nucleotides: TGTGCCAGCAGCCTTTCGGACAACACCGGGGAGCTGTTTTTT. Together with reference TRBV11-2 and TRBJ2-2, the CDR3 gives the full variable domain: EAGVAQSPRYKIIEKRQSVAFWCNPISGHATLYWYQQILGQGPKLLIQFQNNGVVDDSQLPKDRFSAERLKGVDSTLKIQPAKLEDSAVYLCASSLSDNTGELFFGEGSRLTVL.

The rearrangement uses TRBV27 and TRBJ1-2; TRBD1 matches 9 bases. The CDR3 has 14 residues. The trim removed 3 bases at V and 7 bases at J, leaving 6 bases unmatched. Germline-derived CDR1 and CDR2 are MNHEY and SMNVEV (reference sequence). CDR3 amino acids: CASSFRTGVGGYTF. CDR3 in DNA: TGTGCCAGCAGTTTCCGGACAGGGGTGGGTGGCTACACCTTC.

V and J are TRBV6-6 and TRBJ1-1, with D possibly TRBD1 on 5 matching bases. Deletions cut 5 bases from V and 1 base from J, with 5 bases between. The CDR3 runs 12 residues. Germline V gene lookup returns CDR1 MNHNY and CDR2 SVGAGI (reference sequence). In DNA form, the CDR3 reads TGTGCCAGCAGTACAGGGAACACTGAAGCTTTCTTT. Its translation is CASSTGNTEAFF.

This clone has just one count. The J gene is TRBJ1-2, the V gene TRBV27; TRBD1 matches 9 bases. The germline gives CDR1 MNHEY, CDR2 SMNVEV (reference sequence). V was pared by 5 bases and J by 7 bases, with 11 bases of the junction left unmatched. The CDR3 has 15 amino acids. This chain's CDR3 is CASSPEGTGYRGYTF. In DNA form, the CDR3 reads TGTGCCAGCAGTCCCGAGGGGACAGGGTATCGTGGCTACACCTTC.

V and J are TRBV6-1 and TRBJ2-7, with 7 positions matching TRBD1. Germline V lookup: CDR1 MNHNS, CDR2 SASEGT. The CDR3 is made up of 13 amino acids. The ends lost 6 bases at V and 1 base at J; junction bases unmatched: 3. The CDR3 sequence is CASSLQGSYEQYF. CDR3 nucleotide sequence: TGTGCCAGCAGCCTACAGGGGTCCTACGAGCAGTACTTC.

The genes are TRBV7-9 and TRBJ1-5; 7 nucleotides match TRBD1. The germline V gene encodes CDR1 SEHNR and CDR2 FQNEAQ (reference sequence). The CDR3 extends over 15 amino acids. Trimming took 6 bases from V and 3 from J; bases not matched to a gene: 8. The CDR3 spells CASSRGQVPNQPQHF. The CDR3 bases are TGTGCCAGCAGTCGAGGACAGGTTCCCAATCAGCCCCAGCATTTT.

This chain uses TRBV7-9 with TRBJ1-1, with D possibly matching TRBD1 (5 bases). The CDR3 is 14 amino acids. The V gene's germline CDR1 is SEHNR and CDR2 FQNEAQ (reference sequence). Trimming took 2 bases from V and 4 from J, leaving 11 bases between them. DNA of the CDR3: TGTGCCAGCAGCTTACAGTCAGGGCGCACTGAAGCTTTCTTT. It is translated as CASSLQSGRTEAFF.